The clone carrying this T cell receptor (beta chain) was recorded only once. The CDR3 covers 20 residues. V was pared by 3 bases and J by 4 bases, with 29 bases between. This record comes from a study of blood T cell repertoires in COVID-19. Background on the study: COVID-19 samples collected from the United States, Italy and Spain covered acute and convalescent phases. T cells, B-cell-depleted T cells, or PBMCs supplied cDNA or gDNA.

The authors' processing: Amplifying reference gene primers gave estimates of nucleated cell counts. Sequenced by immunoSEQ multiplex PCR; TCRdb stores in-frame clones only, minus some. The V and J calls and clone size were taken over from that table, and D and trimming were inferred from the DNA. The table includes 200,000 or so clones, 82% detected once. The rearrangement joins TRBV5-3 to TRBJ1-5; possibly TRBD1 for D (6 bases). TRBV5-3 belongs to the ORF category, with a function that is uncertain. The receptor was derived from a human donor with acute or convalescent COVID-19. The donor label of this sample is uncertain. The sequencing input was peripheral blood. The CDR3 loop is CARSSPTPPHNRERNQPQHF. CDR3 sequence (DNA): TGTGCCAGAAGCTCCCCGACGCCTCCACATAACAGGGAGAGGAATCAGCCCCAGCATTTT.